This is a list of T cell receptor beta chains from one sample in a study of T cells in Graves' hyperthyroidism and ophthalmopathy. In TCRdb, the multiplex PCR reads were re-called with MiXCR into one record per CDR3 protein. This table has 400,000 to 600,000 distinct CDR3 sequences, less than 25% appearing once. Sequenced sample: blood. These receptors all come from a man younger than 35 with Graves' hyperthyroidism. The CDR3 runs from the conserved cysteine through the conserved F or W. D genes are given only for firm matches. The listing skips clone size in some rows; elsewhere it reads once, few, many or a size class.

j_call: TRBJ1-5; v_call: TRBV27; cdr3_length: 17; d_call: TRBD1; clone_size: .; cdr3_nt: TGTGCCAGCAGTTCCCGGCCCGGGACAGTTAGCAATCAGCCCCAGCATTTT; cdr3_aa: CASSSRPGTVSNQPQHF
j_call: TRBJ1-4; v_call: TRBV9; cdr3_length: 15; d_call: TRBD1; clone_size: many; cdr3_nt: TGTGCCAGCAGCGTAGGCGGACAGGTCTTTGAAAAACTGTTTTTT; cdr3_aa: CASSVGGQVFEKLFF
j_call: TRBJ2-2; v_call: TRBV28; cdr3_length: 16; d_call: TRBD1; clone_size: .; cdr3_nt: TGTGCCAGCAGAACCGGGACAGGGGGCAACACCGGGGAGCTGTTTTTT; cdr3_aa: CASRTGTGGNTGELFF
j_call: TRBJ1-1; v_call: TRBV29-1; cdr3_length: 11; d_call: TRBD1; clone_size: .; cdr3_nt: TGCAGCGTTGACAGGGGGGCGTTAGCTTTCTTT; cdr3_aa: CSVDRGALAFF
j_call: TRBJ2-2; v_call: TRBV4-1; cdr3_length: 16; d_call: TRBD1; clone_size: few; cdr3_nt: TGCGCCAGCAGCCAGCCTGGACAGGGGGGCACCGGGGAGCTGTTTTTT; cdr3_aa: CASSQPGQGGTGELFF
j_call: TRBJ2-2; v_call: TRBV11-2; cdr3_length: 18; d_call: .; clone_size: many; cdr3_nt: TGTGCCAGCAGCTTAGATAAGTTTGGCAGGAGGGAACGCGGGGAGCTGTTTTTT; cdr3_aa: CASSLDKFGRRERGELFF
j_call: TRBJ1-2; v_call: TRBV5-1; cdr3_length: 15; d_call: TRBD1; clone_size: .; cdr3_nt: TGCGCCAGCAGCGAGGGACAGGGGATATACTATGGCTACACCTTC; cdr3_aa: CASSEGQGIYYGYTF
j_call: TRBJ1-1; v_call: TRBV19; cdr3_length: 13; d_call: .; clone_size: many; cdr3_nt: TGTGCCAGTACCACCCGGGGGAACACTGAAGCTTTCTTT; cdr3_aa: CASTTRGNTEAFF
j_call: TRBJ2-7; v_call: TRBV4-1; cdr3_length: 13; d_call: .; clone_size: .; cdr3_nt: TGCGCCAGCAGCCAAGGCGTTGGGCGCGAGCAGTACTTC; cdr3_aa: CASSQGVGREQYF
j_call: TRBJ2-7; v_call: TRBV6-1; cdr3_length: 15; d_call: .; clone_size: .; cdr3_nt: TGTGCCAGCAGCCCCGTTAGACTGGGTGTGTACGAGCAGTACTTC; cdr3_aa: CASSPVRLGVYEQYF
j_call: TRBJ2-7; v_call: TRBV11-2; cdr3_length: 13; d_call: .; clone_size: once; cdr3_nt: TGTGCCAGCAGCTTACAACAGGGTCTCGAGCAGTACTTC; cdr3_aa: CASSLQQGLEQYF
j_call: TRBJ2-7; v_call: TRBV7-9; cdr3_length: 11; d_call: .; clone_size: few; cdr3_nt: TGTGCCAGCAGCCCCGGGGCCGAGCAGTACTTC; cdr3_aa: CASSPGAEQYF
j_call: TRBJ2-4; v_call: TRBV3-1; cdr3_length: 16; d_call: .; clone_size: .; cdr3_nt: TGTGCCAGCAGCCAAGATGTGCTGGACATAAGAAACATTCAGTACTTC; cdr3_aa: CASSQDVLDIRNIQYF
j_call: TRBJ2-5; v_call: TRBV7-9; cdr3_length: 13; d_call: .; clone_size: few; cdr3_nt: TGTGCCAGCAGCTTCATTTCCCAAGAGACCCAGTACTTC; cdr3_aa: CASSFISQETQYF
j_call: TRBJ1-5; v_call: TRBV3-1; cdr3_length: 13; d_call: .; clone_size: .; cdr3_nt: TGTGCCAGCAGCCAACTCGGCAATCAGCCCCAGCATTTT; cdr3_aa: CASSQLGNQPQHF
j_call: TRBJ1-1; v_call: TRBV6-1; cdr3_length: 15; d_call: .; clone_size: .; cdr3_nt: TGTGCCAGCACACTGCTCCCTCCGGCGAACACTGAAGCTTTCTTT; cdr3_aa: CASTLLPPANTEAFF
j_call: TRBJ1-1; v_call: TRBV12-3/TRBV12-4; cdr3_length: 14; d_call: .; clone_size: few; cdr3_nt: TGTGCCAGCAGACCGGGACGCAGGTACACTGAAGCTTTCTTT; cdr3_aa: CASRPGRRYTEAFF
j_call: TRBJ1-1; v_call: TRBV2; cdr3_length: 11; d_call: .; clone_size: many; cdr3_nt: TGTGCCAGCAAAGGGGAGACTGAAGCTTTCTTT; cdr3_aa: CASKGETEAFF
j_call: TRBJ2-2; v_call: TRBV11-1; cdr3_length: 16; d_call: .; clone_size: .; cdr3_nt: TGTGCCAGCAGCTTACCTAGCCCAAGGAACACCGGGGAGCTGTTTTTT; cdr3_aa: CASSLPSPRNTGELFF
j_call: TRBJ1-2; v_call: TRBV20-1; cdr3_length: 14; d_call: TRBD1; clone_size: many; cdr3_nt: TGCAGTGCCCTTAGGACAGGGGAAGGGCATGGCTACACCTTC; cdr3_aa: CSALRTGEGHGYTF
j_call: TRBJ2-5; v_call: TRBV6-2/TRBV6-3; cdr3_length: 17; d_call: .; clone_size: once; cdr3_nt: TGTGCCAGCAGTTTAATGGTTCATCCGAGGGCCCAAGAGACCCAGTACTTC; cdr3_aa: CASSLMVHPRAQETQYF
j_call: TRBJ2-4; v_call: TRBV2; cdr3_length: 15; d_call: .; clone_size: many; cdr3_nt: TGTGCCAGCAGTGAAGTATGGCTAGCCAAAAACATTCAGTACTTC; cdr3_aa: CASSEVWLAKNIQYF
j_call: TRBJ1-5; v_call: TRBV20-1; cdr3_length: 15; d_call: .; clone_size: many; cdr3_nt: TGCAGTGCTAGCCACAGGGAAACGGGCAATCAGCCCCAGCATTTT; cdr3_aa: CSASHRETGNQPQHF
j_call: TRBJ2-5; v_call: TRBV4-1; cdr3_length: 14; d_call: .; clone_size: .; cdr3_nt: TGCGCCAGCAGCTTGGGGACCCGTCAAGAGACCCAGTACTTC; cdr3_aa: CASSLGTRQETQYF
j_call: TRBJ2-5; v_call: TRBV12-3/TRBV12-4; cdr3_length: 16; d_call: TRBD1; clone_size: .; cdr3_nt: TGTGTCAGCAGTACCACACCGGGACAGGGTCGGGAGACCCAGTACTTC; cdr3_aa: CVSSTTPGQGRETQYF
j_call: TRBJ1-1; v_call: TRBV20-1; cdr3_length: 14; d_call: TRBD1; clone_size: few; cdr3_nt: TGCAGTGCTAGAGAAGCAGGGGGCCACACTGAAGCTTTCTTT; cdr3_aa: CSAREAGGHTEAFF
j_call: TRBJ1-1; v_call: TRBV6-2/TRBV6-3; cdr3_length: 16; d_call: .; clone_size: many; cdr3_nt: TGTGCCAGCAGTTACCGGGGGGCATTCAGGAACACTGAAGCTTTCTTT; cdr3_aa: CASSYRGAFRNTEAFF
j_call: TRBJ2-7; v_call: TRBV5-1; cdr3_length: 14; d_call: .; clone_size: many; cdr3_nt: TGCGCCAGCAGCTTTGCAGGGCCTCAGGACGAGCAGTACTTC; cdr3_aa: CASSFAGPQDEQYF
j_call: TRBJ1-2; v_call: TRBV12-3/TRBV12-4; cdr3_length: 14; d_call: .; clone_size: .; cdr3_nt: TGTGCCAGCAGTTTAGGTCTGGTTTTCCCTCTGATCTTCTTC; cdr3_aa: CASSLGLVFPLIFF
j_call: TRBJ1-1; v_call: TRBV24-1; cdr3_length: 13; d_call: .; clone_size: many; cdr3_nt: TGTGCCACCCGAAGAACAGGGTCGGCTGAAGCTTTCTTT; cdr3_aa: CATRRTGSAEAFF
j_call: TRBJ1-5; v_call: TRBV5-1; cdr3_length: 12; d_call: .; clone_size: few; cdr3_nt: TGCGCCAGCACGCATAGATGTAAGCCCCAGCATTTT; cdr3_aa: CASTHRCKPQHF
j_call: TRBJ1-1; v_call: TRBV11-2; cdr3_length: 15; d_call: TRBD1; clone_size: many; cdr3_nt: TGTGCCAGCACCCCATGGACAGGGCGGGATACTGAAGCTTTCTTT; cdr3_aa: CASTPWTGRDTEAFF
j_call: TRBJ2-7; v_call: TRBV12-5; cdr3_length: 11; d_call: .; clone_size: few; cdr3_nt: TGTGCTAGTGGTTTGACCTACGAGCAGTACTTC; cdr3_aa: CASGLTYEQYF
j_call: TRBJ1-2; v_call: TRBV24-1; cdr3_length: 15; d_call: .; clone_size: .; cdr3_nt: TGTGCCACCAGTGGATGGCAAGGGAATTCGTATGGCTACACCTTC; cdr3_aa: CATSGWQGNSYGYTF
j_call: TRBJ1-1; v_call: TRBV12-5; cdr3_length: 13; d_call: TRBD1; clone_size: many; cdr3_nt: TGTGCTAGTGCCGAGACAGGGACCACTGAAGCTTTCTTT; cdr3_aa: CASAETGTTEAFF
j_call: TRBJ2-7; v_call: TRBV7-8; cdr3_length: 14; d_call: .; clone_size: many; cdr3_nt: TGTGCCAGCAGCTTACTAGGACCTACCTACGAGCAGTACTTC; cdr3_aa: CASSLLGPTYEQYF
j_call: TRBJ1-1; v_call: TRBV28; cdr3_length: 14; d_call: .; clone_size: many; cdr3_nt: TGTGCCAGCACCTTAGGGGATTCGAACACTGAAGCTTTCTTT; cdr3_aa: CASTLGDSNTEAFF
j_call: TRBJ1-1; v_call: TRBV9; cdr3_length: 15; d_call: .; clone_size: .; cdr3_nt: TGTGCCAGCAGCGCTGAGGGTTTAATGAACACTGAAGCTTTCTTT; cdr3_aa: CASSAEGLMNTEAFF
j_call: TRBJ2-5; v_call: TRBV11-3; cdr3_length: 14; d_call: TRBD1; clone_size: many; cdr3_nt: TGTGCCAGCAGCTCCCAGGGGGACCAAGAGACCCAGTACTTC; cdr3_aa: CASSSQGDQETQYF
j_call: TRBJ2-2; v_call: TRBV6-5; cdr3_length: 14; d_call: .; clone_size: many; cdr3_nt: TGTGCCAGCAGTTACTCCTCACCCACCGGGGAGCTGTTTTTT; cdr3_aa: CASSYSSPTGELFF
j_call: TRBJ2-7; v_call: TRBV7-2; cdr3_length: 17; d_call: TRBD2; clone_size: few; cdr3_nt: TGTGCCAGCAGCTACCCCCAATCGTGGGAGGGCCCTTACGAGCAGTACTTC; cdr3_aa: CASSYPQSWEGPYEQYF
j_call: TRBJ2-7; v_call: TRBV28; cdr3_length: 14; d_call: .; clone_size: .; cdr3_nt: TGTGCCAGCAGTTTACAGCGGAACCGGGGTCGGCAGTACTTC; cdr3_aa: CASSLQRNRGRQYF
j_call: TRBJ2-7; v_call: TRBV7-8; cdr3_length: 14; d_call: .; clone_size: many; cdr3_nt: TGTGCCAGCAGCTTAGTCAGGTTAAGCCACGAGCAGTACTTC; cdr3_aa: CASSLVRLSHEQYF
j_call: TRBJ1-1; v_call: TRBV28; cdr3_length: 14; d_call: .; clone_size: many; cdr3_nt: TGTGCCAGCAGTTTGGCTCGGCCGAACACTGAAGCTTTCTTT; cdr3_aa: CASSLARPNTEAFF
j_call: TRBJ1-1; v_call: TRBV3-1; cdr3_length: 16; d_call: .; clone_size: many; cdr3_nt: TGTGCCAGCAGCCCAAGTAGGGGAGTGTGGAACACTGAAGCTTTCTTT; cdr3_aa: CASSPSRGVWNTEAFF
j_call: TRBJ1-2; v_call: TRBV2; cdr3_length: 17; d_call: TRBD1; clone_size: many; cdr3_nt: TGTGCCAGCAGTGACGCCGGACAGGGGGCCCCAACTCATGGCTACACCTTC; cdr3_aa: CASSDAGQGAPTHGYTF
j_call: TRBJ2-5; v_call: TRBV5-8; cdr3_length: 16; d_call: TRBD2; clone_size: many; cdr3_nt: TGTGCCAGCAGCCTGGGACTAGCGGGGAACCCAGAGACCCAGTACTTC; cdr3_aa: CASSLGLAGNPETQYF
j_call: TRBJ2-4; v_call: TRBV27; cdr3_length: 13; d_call: .; clone_size: many; cdr3_nt: TGTGCCAGCAGTTTAACGTCGGGACGCATTCAGTACTTC; cdr3_aa: CASSLTSGRIQYF
j_call: TRBJ2-7; v_call: TRBV28; cdr3_length: 18; d_call: TRBD2; clone_size: .; cdr3_nt: TGTGCCAGCAGTTACCCAGCGGGAGTGCACTTCGCTTCCTACGAGCAGTACTTC; cdr3_aa: CASSYPAGVHFASYEQYF
j_call: TRBJ2-7; v_call: TRBV2; cdr3_length: 12; d_call: .; clone_size: few; cdr3_nt: TGTGCCAGCAAGCCCTCCGGGTACGAGCAGTACTTC; cdr3_aa: CASKPSGYEQYF
j_call: TRBJ2-7; v_call: TRBV28; cdr3_length: 14; d_call: TRBD2; clone_size: few; cdr3_nt: TGTGCCAGCAGTCTAACGGGACTAGCCTACGAGCAGTACTTC; cdr3_aa: CASSLTGLAYEQYF
j_call: TRBJ2-7; v_call: TRBV28; cdr3_length: 14; d_call: TRBD2; clone_size: many; cdr3_nt: TGTGCCAGCAGTTTACGCGGGGGGGTTTACGAGCAGTACTTC; cdr3_aa: CASSLRGGVYEQYF
j_call: TRBJ2-6; v_call: TRBV20-1; cdr3_length: 17; d_call: .; clone_size: many; cdr3_nt: TGCAGTGCCCACTGCACGGACGGGAGCTCTGGGGCCAACGTCCTGACTTTC; cdr3_aa: CSAHCTDGSSGANVLTF
j_call: TRBJ1-2; v_call: TRBV12-3/TRBV12-4; cdr3_length: 15; d_call: TRBD1; clone_size: few; cdr3_nt: TGTGCCAGCAGTTTACCCGGACAGGGAAGCTATGGCTACACCTTC; cdr3_aa: CASSLPGQGSYGYTF
j_call: TRBJ2-7; v_call: TRBV27; cdr3_length: 13; d_call: TRBD1; clone_size: many; cdr3_nt: TGTGCCAGCAGTGACGGACAGGGCTACGAGCAGTACTTC; cdr3_aa: CASSDGQGYEQYF